The clone carrying this T cell receptor (beta chain) appeared a single time. This entry comes from a study of blood T cell repertoires in COVID-19. Study context: The samples span acute and convalescent COVID-19 from the United States, Italy and Spain.

Cohorts were determined from participant-reported clinical history. Symptom resolution, clearance, or two negative PCRs marked donors in Cohort 3 as recovered. Authors' data handling: Estimation of nucleated cell counts was performed using reference gene primer amplification. This table comes from immunoSEQ multiplex PCR, and its TCRdb copy is limited to in-frame clones, with some not included. The DNA gave D and trimming, while V, J and clone size come from that table. The sample shows around 500,000 clones, less than 90% of them seen only once. CDR3 size: 16 residues. The V gene end was trimmed by 0 bases and the J gene end by 4 bases; junction bases not matched to a gene: 6. In germline, CDR1 is SGHRS, CDR2 YFSETQ.

This sequence was found in an older woman who had recovered from COVID-19. Sequencing was carried out using PBMCs or T cells enriched from blood (not recorded which). V is TRBV5-1 and J is TRBJ1-2, with 10 bases lining up with TRBD1. For the CDR3, the DNA is TGCGCCAGCAGCTTGGGGACAGGGGGTATTGGCTATGGCTACACCTTC. Encoded protein: CASSLGTGGIGYGYTF.